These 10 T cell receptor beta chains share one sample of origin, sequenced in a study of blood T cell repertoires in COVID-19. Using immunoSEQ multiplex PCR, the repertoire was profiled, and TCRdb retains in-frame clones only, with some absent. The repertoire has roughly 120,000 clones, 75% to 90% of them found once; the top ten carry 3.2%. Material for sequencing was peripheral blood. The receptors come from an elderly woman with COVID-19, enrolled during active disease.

CDR3 DNA: TGTGCCAGCAGCCAAGACCAGGGATGGAATCAGCCCCAGCATTTT. Protein product: CASSQDQGWNQPQHF. The genes are TRBV4-2 and TRBJ1-5; D may be TRBD1 (5 bases). The CDR3 runs to 15 residues. Trimming took 0 bases from V and 4 from J, leaving 10 bases between them. Germline V lookup: CDR1 LGHNA, CDR2 YNFKEQ.

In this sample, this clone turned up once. The CDR3 sequence: CASSPDISGQPQHF. The CDR3 nucleotides read TGTGCCAGCTCACCCGACATAAGTGGACAGCCCCAGCATTTT. The chain joins TRBV18 to TRBJ1-5; D unclear. Per the germline V gene, CDR1 is KGHSH and CDR2 is LQKENI. The CDR3 is 14 amino acids. V was clipped by 3 bases and J by 7 bases, with 13 bases between them.

CDR3 coding DNA: TGTGCAAGTCGCTCCCCAACACAGAAAGAGACCCAGTACTTC. The encoded protein is CASRSPTQKETQYF. The chain uses TRBV12-2 and TRBJ2-5; the D segment call TRBD1 is taken from the table without a DNA check. TRBV12-2 is a pseudogene. The CDR3 contains 14 residues.

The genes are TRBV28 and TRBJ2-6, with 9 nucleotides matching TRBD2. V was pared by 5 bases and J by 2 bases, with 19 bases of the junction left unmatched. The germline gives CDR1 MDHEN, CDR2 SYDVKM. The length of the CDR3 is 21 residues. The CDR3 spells CASSPRGSGSKLLAGANVLTF. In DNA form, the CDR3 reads TGTGCCAGCAGTCCCCGAGGTAGCGGGAGCAAGTTGTTGGCTGGGGCCAACGTCCTGACTTTC.

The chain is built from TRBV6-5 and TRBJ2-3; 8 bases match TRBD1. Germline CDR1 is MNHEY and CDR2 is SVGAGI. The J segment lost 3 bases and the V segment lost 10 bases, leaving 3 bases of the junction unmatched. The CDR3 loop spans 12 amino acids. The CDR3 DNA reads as TGTGCCATAGACAGGGGTACAGATACGCAGTATTTT. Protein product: CAIDRGTDTQYF.

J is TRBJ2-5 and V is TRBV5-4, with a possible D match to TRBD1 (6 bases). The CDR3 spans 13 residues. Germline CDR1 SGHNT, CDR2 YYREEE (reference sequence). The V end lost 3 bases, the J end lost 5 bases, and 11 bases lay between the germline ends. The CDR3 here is CASSSRGRETQYF. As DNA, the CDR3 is TGTGCCAGCAGCTCCAGGGGTCGGGAGACCCAGTACTTC.

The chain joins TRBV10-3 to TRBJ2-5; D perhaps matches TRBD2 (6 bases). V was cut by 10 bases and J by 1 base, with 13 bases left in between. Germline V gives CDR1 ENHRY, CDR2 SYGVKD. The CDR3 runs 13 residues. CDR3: CATTLGGQETQYF. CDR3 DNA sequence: TGTGCCACGACACTGGGGGGCCAAGAGACCCAGTACTTC.

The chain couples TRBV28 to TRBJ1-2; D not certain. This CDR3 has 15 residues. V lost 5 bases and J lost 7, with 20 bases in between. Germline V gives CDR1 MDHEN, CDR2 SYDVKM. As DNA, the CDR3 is TGTGCCAGCAGTCCATTCGACGGAGCTACGGGTGGCTACACCTTC. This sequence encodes CASSPFDGATGGYTF.

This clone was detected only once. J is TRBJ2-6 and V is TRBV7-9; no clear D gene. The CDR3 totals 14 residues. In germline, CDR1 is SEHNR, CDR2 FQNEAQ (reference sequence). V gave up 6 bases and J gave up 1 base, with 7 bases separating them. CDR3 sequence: CASSLESGANVLTF. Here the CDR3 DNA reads TGTGCCAGCAGTCTAGAGTCTGGGGCCAACGTCCTGACTTTC.

The CDR3 nucleotides are TGTGCCAGCAGCCAGCAGGGGGCTTGGAATTCACCCCTCCACTTT. As protein: CASSQQGAWNSPLHF. The chain carries TRBV14 and TRBJ1-6; 8 positions match TRBD1. This CDR3 has 15 residues. J was trimmed by 7 bases and V by 3 bases; bases with no gene match: 5. CDR1 SGHDN and CDR2 FVKESK come from the germline V gene.